Listed below are T cell receptor beta chains from one sample, sequenced in a study of blood T cell repertoires in COVID-19. Here immunoSEQ multiplex PCR was the method, and the copy in TCRdb shows in-frame clones only, minus some. The table shows approximately 100,000 clones, with about nine tenths occurring only once. The sample taken for sequencing was peripheral blood. Receptor source: a man in his fifties or sixties with acute or convalescent COVID-19. Each CDR3 is given with its conserved first and last residue. A D gene is named only where the DNA matches it firmly. Clone size is stated in some rows and not others, as once, few, many or a class when expanded.

TGTGCCAGCAGTTACAGGCGGGAGAGCTCCTACGAGCAGTACTTC	CASSYRRESSYEQYF	TRBV6-5	TRBD2	few	TRBJ2-7
TGTGCCAGCAGTAGACGGGACGGGGGGTTCGAGCAGTACTTC	CASSRRDGGFEQYF	TRBV27	TRBD2	.	TRBJ2-7
TGTGCCAGCACCCAGACAGGGGGGGACTATGGCTACACCTTC	CASTQTGGDYGYTF	TRBV2	TRBD1	.	TRBJ1-2
TGTGCCAGCAGCTTTACCGAGGCATACCAGTACTTC	CASSFTEAYQYF	TRBV7-2	.	.	TRBJ2-5
TGTGCCACCAGCAAGGCAGAGACAGGGATGGGTGGCTACACCTTC	CATSKAETGMGGYTF	TRBV15	TRBD1	once	TRBJ1-2
TGTGCCACCAGCAGATACAGGGGACAGGGTGTCGGGGAGCTGTTTTTT	CATSRYRGQGVGELFF	TRBV15	TRBD1	.	TRBJ2-2
TGTGCCAGCAGTGAAGTGGTAGCGGGAGGGGATGAGCAGTTCTTC	CASSEVVAGGDEQFF	TRBV6-1	TRBD2	.	TRBJ2-1
TGTGCCACCAGTGGGGGCTTCGGCAGGGGAGACTCATTGGGGCAGTTCTTC	CATSGGFGRGDSLGQFF	TRBV24-1	.	.	TRBJ2-1
TGTGCCAGTAGGCCCCGGGACACCTATGGCTACACCTTC	CASRPRDTYGYTF	TRBV19	.	.	TRBJ1-2
TGTGCCAGCAGTTGGGGCTTCTACGAGCAGTACTTC	CASSWGFYEQYF	TRBV28	.	.	TRBJ2-7
TGTGCCAGCAGCTTAGGGTCGGGAACCCGAGGCTACACCTTC	CASSLGSGTRGYTF	TRBV7-9	.	.	TRBJ1-2
TGTGCCAGCAGCGTAGGGGGACAGGTGGTGGCCGAGCAGTACTTC	CASSVGGQVVAEQYF	TRBV9	TRBD1	.	TRBJ2-7
TGTGCCAGCAGTCCCGATGGGCCAGCAGATTACTTC	CASSPDGPADYF	TRBV14	.	.	TRBJ2-5
TGTGCCAGCAGTCGAAGCGGGAAGGAGACCCAGTACTTC	CASSRSGKETQYF	TRBV12-3/TRBV12-4	TRBD2	.	TRBJ2-5
TGTGCCAGCAGCTTGTCGTTGAGCGGGAGGGCCCCTAGGAGTGAGCAGTTCTTC	CASSLSLSGRAPRSEQFF	TRBV5-8	TRBD2	.	TRBJ2-1
TGTGCCAGTAGTATAGCGGGGTTATATAGCAATCAGCCCCAGCATTTT	CASSIAGLYSNQPQHF	TRBV19	.	.	TRBJ1-5
TGTGCCTGGCGACAGGGGAAGGATCAGCCCCAGCATTTT	CAWRQGKDQPQHF	TRBV30	TRBD1	.	TRBJ1-5
TGTGCCACCCAACCGCGCGGGTCGGGGACTGAAGCTTTCTTT	CATQPRGSGTEAFF	TRBV24-1	.	few	TRBJ1-1
TGTGCCTCCTCTCGGGGGGACAGGGCGGCCGGGGAGCTGTTTTTT	CASSRGDRAAGELFF	TRBV19	TRBD1	.	TRBJ2-2
TGTGCCAGCAGCGCTATGACAGGGGGAGGAACTGAAGCTTTCTTT	CASSAMTGGGTEAFF	TRBV9	TRBD1	once	TRBJ1-1
TGTGCCAGCAGTGAATGGGGACTCCACGAGCAGTACTTC	CASSEWGLHEQYF	TRBV25-1	.	.	TRBJ2-7
TGTGCCAGCACTTTTAATGGCGGGAACACAGATACGCAGTATTTT	CASTFNGGNTDTQYF	TRBV5-4	.	.	TRBJ2-3
TGTGCCAGCAGCTTAGCAGTTTTCGGCACTGAAGCTTTCTTT	CASSLAVFGTEAFF	TRBV7-6	.	.	TRBJ1-1
TGCAGCGTCTCCACTTTACTAGCAGTCGGGGGCAATGAGCAGTTCTTC	CSVSTLLAVGGNEQFF	TRBV29-1	.	.	TRBJ2-1
TGTGCCAGCAGCACCGGGGGATCCCTCCACTTT	CASSTGGSLHF	TRBV6-6	.	few	TRBJ1-6
TGCAGCGTCTCTGGGACAGGATCCAGCGCCTACGAGCAGTACTTC	CSVSGTGSSAYEQYF	TRBV29-1	TRBD1	.	TRBJ2-7
TGCAGCGTTGATGACGGGAGTGACGAGCAGTACTTC	CSVDDGSDEQYF	TRBV29-1	.	.	TRBJ2-7
TGCGCCAGCAGCCCTCTAGGGGGCAATCAGCCCCAGCATTTT	CASSPLGGNQPQHF	TRBV5-1	.	.	TRBJ1-5
TGTGCCTGGAGTCGGGGGACTAGGGGTTCGGATGAGCAGTTCTTC	CAWSRGTRGSDEQFF	TRBV30	TRBD2	.	TRBJ2-1